The following is a TCR beta chain sequence with its context. Its specificity is not known. In the same sample, other DNA sequences code for this CDR3. The record originates from a study of fetal regulatory T cell absence and autoimmunity. As for the study in general: Without clinical diabetes, IPEX patients showed exocrine pancreas autoimmunity. The study's findings and limits: Cord blood and pancreas showed broadly similar TRB gene family usage. Oligoclonal TCR enrichment in pancreas over cord blood reached over 80-fold for some clones. The oligoclonal enrichment was interpreted as supporting antigen-driven pancreatic autoimmunity before birth in IPEX syndrome.

Here immunoSEQ multiplex PCR was the method, and the copy in TCRdb shows in-frame clones only, minus some. Of 46,000 or so clones detected, about 79% appear once; the ten largest clones hold over 0.4%. The CDR3 runs 15 residues. Trimming left V 1 base short and J 4 bases short, with 13 bases between. Germline V gene data show CDR1 as SGHNT and CDR2 as YENEEA. The sequencing input was cord blood. The sequence was collected from a newborn boy with IPEX syndrome. This chain uses TRBV11-3 with TRBJ1-2, with TRBD1 as a possible D gene (5 bases). The CDR3 loop is CASSLASGTPYGYTF. The CDR3 DNA is TGTGCCAGCAGCTTAGCGAGTGGGACGCCCTATGGCTACACCTTC. Full variable domain (remainder filled in from reference TRBV11-3 and TRBJ1-2): EAGVVQSPRYKIIEKKQPVAFWCNPISGHNTLYWYLQNLGQGPELLIRYENEEAVDDSQLPKDRFSAERLKGVDSTLKIQPAELGDSAVYLCASSLASGTPYGYTFGSGTRLTVV.